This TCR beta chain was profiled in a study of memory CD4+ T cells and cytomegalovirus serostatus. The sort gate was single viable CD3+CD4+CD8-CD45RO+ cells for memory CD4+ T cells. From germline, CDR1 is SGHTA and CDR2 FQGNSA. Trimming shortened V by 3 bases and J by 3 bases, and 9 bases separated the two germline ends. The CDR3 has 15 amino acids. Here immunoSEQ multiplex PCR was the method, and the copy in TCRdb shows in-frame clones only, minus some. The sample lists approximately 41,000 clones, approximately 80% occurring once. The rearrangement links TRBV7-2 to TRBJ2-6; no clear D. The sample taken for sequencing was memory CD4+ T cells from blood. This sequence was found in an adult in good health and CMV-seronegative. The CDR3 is CASSFSAFGANVLTF. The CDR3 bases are TGTGCCAGCAGCTTTTCAGCCTTTGGGGCCAACGTCCTGACTTTC.